The clone carrying this TCR beta chain was observed at least ten times. Its antigen remains unknown. TCR beta CDR3 sequences were amplified from RNA transcripts. RT-PCR in the first round (using the HTBI primer set) targeted the TCR CDR3. A single record per CDR3 protein comes from TCRdb applying MiXCR to the multiplex PCR reads. The sample gives 450,000 to 700,000 distinct CDR3 sequences, 46% of which show up once; 15% to 20% is in the top ten. The sample originates from a study of T cells in Graves' hyperthyroidism and ophthalmopathy. Uncontrolled infection, other autoimmune disease, pregnancy or lactation led to exclusion. The study based diagnoses on clinical symptoms, serum thyroxine and TRAb, thyroid ultrasound and orbital computed tomography. The ends lost 5 bases at V and 6 bases at J; junction bases unmatched: 5. CDR1 and CDR2 (germline): SGHKS, YYEKEE (reference sequence). This CDR3 comprises 13 residues.

Study-wide results and limits: Ophthalmopathy and stable hyperthyroidism were separated by a 13 V-J model. The model made its ophthalmopathy prediction, and onset followed a median about 6 months later.

The J gene is TRBJ1-5, the V gene TRBV5-5; 7 positions agree with TRBD1. The source of this sequence is an adult woman with Graves' disease, either hyperthyroidism or ophthalmopathy (not recorded which). The sequencing input was peripheral blood or thyroid tissue (not recorded which). The CDR3 nucleotides read TGTGCCAGCAGTCGGGACAGAGCTCAGCCCCAGCATTTT. Amino acid sequence: CASSRDRAQPQHF. Using reference TRBV5-5 and TRBJ1-5 for the parts outside the CDR3, the full variable domain is DAGVTQSPTHLIKTRGQQVTLRCSPISGHKSVSWYQQVLGQGPQFIFQYYEKEERGRGNFPDRFSARQFPNYSSELNVNALLLGDSALYLCASSRDRAQPQHFGDGTRLSIL.